The 5 T cell receptor beta chains below were found in one sample sequenced in a study of T cell changes during pregnancy in multiple sclerosis. Assay used: immunoSEQ multiplex PCR; TCRdb lists only in-frame clones, some missing. Of tens of thousands of clones listed, roughly 92% are singletons. The starting material was peripheral blood, obtained after pregnancy. Receptors originate from a female donor with multiple sclerosis, enrolled in a pregnancy study.

The V and J genes are TRBV6-5 and TRBJ2-4, with D possibly being TRBD1 (6 bases). Trimming cost V 3 bases and J 1 base, with 13 bases left between them. This CDR3 is 16 amino acids long. In germline, CDR1 is MNHEY, CDR2 SVGAGI. This CDR3 is CASSYGGQGAKNIQYF. Written as DNA, the CDR3 is TGTGCCAGCAGTTATGGTGGGCAGGGGGCCAAAAACATTCAGTACTTC.

The rearrangement uses TRBV6-1 and TRBJ1-3; TRBD1 agrees at 8 bases. V lost 6 bases, J lost 0 bases, and 7 bases stayed unmatched. Germline V gene sequence: CDR1 MNHNS, CDR2 SASEGT. The CDR3 consists of 16 residues. This CDR3 is CASREYTGGSGNTIYF. In nucleotides, the CDR3 is TGTGCCAGCAGAGAATATACAGGGGGCTCTGGAAACACCATATATTTT.

The chain joins TRBV4-2 to TRBJ1-2; maybe TRBD1 (5 bases). V shed 4 bases and J shed 4 bases, with 13 bases lying between them. The CDR3 totals 14 residues. The V gene's germline CDR1 is LGHNA and CDR2 YNFKEQ. CDR3 protein: CASSPDGGGYGYTF. CDR3 coding DNA: TGTGCCAGCAGCCCTGACGGGGGGGGCTATGGCTACACCTTC.

The CDR3 region is CASRLPGEETQYF. CDR3 nucleotide sequence: TGTGCAAGTCGCTTACCAGGTGAGGAGACCCAGTACTTC. The rearrangement joins TRBV12-2 to TRBJ2-5; the DNA was not used to check the table's D call, TRBD1. TRBV12-2 is deemed a pseudogene. This CDR3 has 13 amino acids.

The chain has TRBV6-7 and TRBJ1-2; tentative D call: TRBD1 (5 bases). TRBV6-7 is filed as an ORF, its function uncertain. V was trimmed by 4 bases and J by 4 bases, leaving 13 bases between them. CDR3 length: 14 residues. CDR3 coding DNA: TGTGCCAGCAGTTTGGACACTTCCGGCTATGGCTACACCTTC. This gives the protein CASSLDTSGYGYTF.